These 17 T cell receptor beta chains were sequenced from one sample in a study of shared clonotypes between healthy human individuals. The method was immunoSEQ multiplex PCR; TCRdb's version includes in-frame clones alone and lacks a portion of them. The table records a few hundred thousand clones, approximately 79% of them present only once. The sequencing input was memory CD4+ T cells sorted from blood. Subset indicated: CD45RA-negative fraction. The origin of the receptors is a man aged 25 to 40 in good health.

V and J are TRBV5-1 and TRBJ1-3, with D unresolved. The V end was cut by 7 bases, the J end by 0 bases, with 11 bases between. The V gene's germline CDR1 is SGHRS and CDR2 YFSETQ. CDR3 length: 14 amino acids. CDR3 DNA: TGCGCCAGCGGGCTTGGCGACTCTGGAAACACCATATATTTT. The encoded protein is CASGLGDSGNTIYF. Filled out from reference TRBV5-1 and TRBJ1-3, the complete variable domain reads KAGVTQTPRYLIKTRGQQVTLSCSPISGHRSVSWYQQTPGQGLQFLFEYFSETQRNKGNFPGRFSGRQFSNSRSEMNVSTLELGDSALYLCASGLGDSGNTIYFGEGSWLTVV.

V is TRBV5-1 and J is TRBJ1-5, with D possibly TRBD1 on 5 matching bases. The CDR3 extends over 13 amino acids. V lost 2 bases, J lost 5 bases, and 8 bases lay in between. CDR1 is SGHRS and CDR2 is YFSETQ in the germline V gene. The chain's CDR3 is CASSLGVDQPQHF. In DNA, the CDR3 is TGCGCCAGCAGCTTAGGGGTGGATCAGCCCCAGCATTTT.

The table lists this clone with a count of one. The rearrangement joins TRBV25-1 to TRBJ1-2, with D maybe TRBD1 (5 bases). This CDR3 has 12 amino acids. V was shortened by 5 bases and J by 6 bases, with 10 bases between the two germline ends. Germline values: CDR1 MGHDK, CDR2 SYGVNS. CDR3 coding DNA: TGTGCCAGCAGTCGGGAGGGGCATGGCTACACCTTC. Protein: CASSREGHGYTF.

The V gene is TRBV28, the J gene TRBJ1-5; D is ambiguous. Trimming left V 6 bases short and J 1 base short, with 10 bases between. The CDR3 contains 14 residues. Germline CDR1 is MDHEN and CDR2 is SYDVKM. The DNA of the CDR3 is TGTGCCAGCAGGAAGTGGCAGAGCAATCAGCCCCAGCATTTT. It codes for CASRKWQSNQPQHF.

Only one count was recorded for this clone. The chain combines TRBV5-4 with TRBJ2-7, with D hard to call. The CDR3 spans 12 residues. V was shortened by 3 bases and J by 3 bases, with 7 bases between the two germline ends. Germline CDR1 reads SGHNT; CDR2 reads YYREEE (reference sequence). The CDR3 DNA is TGTGCCAGCAGCTCCGATAGCTACGAGCAGTACTTC. It specifies CASSSDSYEQYF.

The chain uses TRBV11-2 and TRBJ2-5; D unresolved. This CDR3 spans 12 amino acids. Trimming took 2 bases from V and 0 from J, leaving 1 base between them. Per the germline V gene, CDR1 is SGHAT and CDR2 is FQNNGV. As DNA, the CDR3 is TGTGCCAGCAGCTTAAACCAAGAGACCCAGTACTTC. As protein: CASSLNQETQYF.

This clone appeared once. V gene TRBV5-5 combines with J gene TRBJ2-7; TRBD1 agrees at 9 bases. V lost 2 bases, J lost 3 bases, and 3 bases stayed unmatched. Per germline, CDR1 SGHKS and CDR2 YYEKEE (reference sequence). This CDR3 is built from 14 residues. The CDR3 coding sequence is TGTGCCAGCAGCTTACGGGACAGGGACTACGAGCAGTACTTC. Residues: CASSLRDRDYEQYF.

This chain links TRBV14 with TRBJ2-5; 9 nucleotides line up with TRBD2. This CDR3 comprises 15 residues. Germline loops: CDR1 SGHDN, CDR2 FVKESK. The ends lost 6 bases at V and 1 base at J; junction bases unmatched: 6. This chain's CDR3 is CASSVAGASQETQYF. CDR3 nucleotide sequence: TGTGCCAGCAGTGTAGCGGGAGCCAGCCAAGAGACCCAGTACTTC. Using reference TRBV14 and TRBJ2-5 for the parts outside the CDR3, the full variable domain is EAGVTQFPSHSVIEKGQTVTLRCDPISGHDNLYWYRRVMGKEIKFLLHFVKESKQDESGMPNNRFLAERTGGTYSTLKVQPAELEDSGVYFCASSVAGASQETQYFGPGTRLLVL.

CDR3 in amino acids: CAIRWNGASTDTQYF. CDR3 coding DNA: TGTGCCATCAGATGGAATGGGGCTAGCACAGATACGCAGTATTTT. V usage is TRBV10-3 and J usage is TRBJ2-3, with a tentative D call TRBD1 (5 bases). Germline V CDR1 and CDR2: ENHRY, SYGVKD. The CDR3 spans 15 residues. V lost 6 bases, J lost 0 bases, and 13 bases lay in between.

This clone showed up just once. The genes are TRBV14 and TRBJ2-1; 12 nucleotides agree with TRBD2. Germline loops: CDR1 SGHDN, CDR2 FVKESK. CDR3 length equals 15 residues. V trimming: 8 bases; J trimming: 3 bases; junction bases outside the gene matches: 5. In DNA, the CDR3 is TGTGCCAGCGCCCCGGGACTAGCGGGCTACAATGAGCAGTTCTTC. Translation gives CASAPGLAGYNEQFF.

The rearrangement links TRBV13 to TRBJ2-1; 9 bases line up with TRBD2. CDR1 and CDR2 from the germline V gene are PRHDT and FYEKMQ (reference sequence). The junction had 13 bases not matched to a gene; V was cut back by 3 bases and J by 4 bases. CDR3 length: 18 amino acids. This CDR3 is CASSFQGGRAQDYNEQFF. The CDR3, as DNA: TGTGCCAGCAGCTTTCAGGGCGGGAGGGCCCAGGATTACAATGAGCAGTTCTTC.

A single count supports this clone. The chain links TRBV18 to TRBJ1-5; no reliable D call. The V gene lost 2 bases and the J gene lost 3 bases, with 11 bases spanning the gap. CDR1 and CDR2 (germline): KGHSH, LQKENI. CDR3 size: 15 residues. The CDR3 loop is CASSPGRANNQPQHF. The CDR3 DNA follows: TGTGCCAGCTCACCAGGCAGAGCAAACAATCAGCCCCAGCATTTT.

DNA of the CDR3: TGTGCCAGCAGTGGAACTAGCGGGAGGCCCTACGAGCAGTACTTC. Its protein product is CASSGTSGRPYEQYF. This chain joins TRBV25-1 and TRBJ2-7; 12 bases match TRBD2. V trimming: 4 bases; J trimming: 2 bases; junction bases outside the gene matches: 3. Per the germline V gene, CDR1 is MGHDK and CDR2 is SYGVNS. The CDR3 covers 15 residues.

The V gene is TRBV19, the J gene TRBJ2-3; D unclear. V was shortened by 7 bases and J by 6 bases, with 17 bases between the two germline ends. The V gene's germline CDR1 is LNHDA and CDR2 SQIVND (reference sequence). The CDR3 extends over 14 amino acids. CDR3 protein: CASKDYGGLDTQYF. CDR3 sequence (DNA): TGTGCCAGTAAGGATTACGGCGGCTTGGATACGCAGTATTTT.

The chain has TRBV19 and TRBJ2-3; D is unresolved. The V end lost 8 bases, the J end lost 4 bases, and 13 bases lay between the germline ends. The CDR3 extends over 13 amino acids. Germline CDR1 reads LNHDA; CDR2 reads SQIVND (reference sequence). The CDR3 spells CASGWTGPDTQYF. The CDR3 region has the DNA TGTGCCAGTGGGTGGACGGGCCCAGATACGCAGTATTTT.

This chain connects TRBV6-5 to TRBJ2-7; D gene ambiguous. The CDR3 runs to 13 residues. CDR1 is MNHEY and CDR2 is SVGAGI in the germline V gene. V lost 5 bases to trimming and J lost 5 bases, with 13 bases between them. CDR3 in amino acids: CASSPPGWNEQYF. The CDR3 DNA follows: TGTGCCAGCAGTCCTCCAGGATGGAACGAGCAGTACTTC.

The chain is built from TRBV7-6 and TRBJ2-1; 8 positions match TRBD2. Germline V gene sequence: CDR1 SGHVS, CDR2 FNYEAQ. The CDR3 has 15 residues. With 5 bases clipped from V and 9 bases from J, the junction kept 12 bases outside the gene matches. The chain's CDR3 is CASSPKAGVGSEQFF. The CDR3 nucleotides are TGTGCCAGCAGCCCAAAAGCGGGAGTCGGGAGTGAGCAGTTCTTC.